Below, one TCR beta chain is given with its context. Its antigen specificity is not known. No much larger clonotype is one base removed from it; base qualities were not supplied. The data belong to a study of identical twins (TCRdb year 2016). As for the study more broadly: To test whether fetal clonotypes persist, the study used deep sequencing on TCR alpha and beta repertoires from monozygotic twins, unrelated adults of various ages, and cord blood. Replicate twin experiments were performed at different times using different library preparation protocols to rule out contamination. The research as a whole found: Abundant cord blood beta clonotypes carried fewer insertions; young adult naive repertoires showed a weaker similar trend, while memory repertoires showed none. In beta out-of-frame sequences, excess twin sharing was weaker, because having fewer shared sequences lowered the signal-to-noise ratio. Because the same donors could not be followed over many years, the conclusions relied on cross-sectional statistical analysis. Out-of-frame TCR alpha sequences shared between twins showed an excess of low generation-probability sequences compared with coincidental sharing between unrelated individuals. Zero-insertion analyses could be partly confounded by invariant T cells such as MAIT and iNKT, although diverse VJ usage argued against such confounding for most clonotypes. In monozygotic twins, out-of-frame TCR alpha sharing was systematically underestimated by recombination models, although the models agreed with sharing between unrelated individuals.

The cysteine opens and the phenylalanine closes a CDR3 of 16 amino acids. Left in the record is the CDR3 DNA by itself, 48 bases read in frame from the first base. The germline V gene encodes CDR1 LNHNV and CDR2 YYDKDF (reference sequence). V was cut back by 0 bases and J by 3 bases, leaving a gap of 15 bases between them. To prepare the library, 5' RACE was applied. The instrument given in TCRdb is Illumina HiSeq 2000. A universal primer binding site was introduced by template switching, and a unique molecular identifier was present in the final cDNA, enabling accurate counting of TCR cDNA molecules. Specific primers in the conserved constant-segment region were used to synthesize first-strand cDNA for TCR alpha and beta chains. To control for contamination, each cDNA library was double barcoded with a SMART-Mk sample barcode plus Illumina barcodes. TruSeq adapter sequences and Illumina sample barcodes were added in two successive PCR steps. TCR alpha and beta cDNA libraries were sequenced on the Illumina HiSeq platform with custom primers. From the authors' description of their analysis: MiGEC was used to process raw reads and extract unique molecular identifiers, and MiXCR was used to find CDR3 positions. Recombination models were inferred per individual with the repgenHMM and IGoR tools using an EM algorithm. The tcR package in R was used for shared clonotype analysis, with sharing normalized by the product of cloneset sizes. To study raw recombination without the effects of thymic and clonal selection, out-of-frame nonproductive sequences were analyzed. Using fastp at Q25 and MiXCR, TCRdb reprocessed the public reads and kept productive beta chains. All rows with the same CDR3 protein become a single entry with the most common DNA and genes. These V and J calls originate from TCRdb's pipeline instead of the authors' own analysis. In this sample the table shows fewer than 500,000 distinct CDR3 sequences, roughly an eighth of which occur a single time. The ten largest clones capture more than 0.8% of the sample.

Every donor in the study was a healthy Caucasian. Three pairs of female monozygotic twins, all aged about 18 to 30 years, made up the twin cohort. CD4+ and CD8+ T cell populations were isolated with positive isolation kits from Invitrogen. The data also belong to a second study, concerning yellow fever vaccine responses in identical twins. The second paper further reports: According to the authors, in identical twins the way T cells responded to vaccination appeared partly convergent and partly personalized. The study precisely tracked vaccine-responding T cell clones in identical twins.

The origin of this receptor is a woman between 18 and 30 years old in good health. Sample: CD4+ T cells sorted from blood. The rearranged chain carries TRBV15 and TRBJ2-7; TRBD2 might be the D gene, on 6 matching bases. The CDR3 protein is CATSRDIGGKSYEQYF. The base sequence is TGTGCCACCAGCAGAGATATTGGGGGGAAAAGCTACGAGCAGTACTTC.